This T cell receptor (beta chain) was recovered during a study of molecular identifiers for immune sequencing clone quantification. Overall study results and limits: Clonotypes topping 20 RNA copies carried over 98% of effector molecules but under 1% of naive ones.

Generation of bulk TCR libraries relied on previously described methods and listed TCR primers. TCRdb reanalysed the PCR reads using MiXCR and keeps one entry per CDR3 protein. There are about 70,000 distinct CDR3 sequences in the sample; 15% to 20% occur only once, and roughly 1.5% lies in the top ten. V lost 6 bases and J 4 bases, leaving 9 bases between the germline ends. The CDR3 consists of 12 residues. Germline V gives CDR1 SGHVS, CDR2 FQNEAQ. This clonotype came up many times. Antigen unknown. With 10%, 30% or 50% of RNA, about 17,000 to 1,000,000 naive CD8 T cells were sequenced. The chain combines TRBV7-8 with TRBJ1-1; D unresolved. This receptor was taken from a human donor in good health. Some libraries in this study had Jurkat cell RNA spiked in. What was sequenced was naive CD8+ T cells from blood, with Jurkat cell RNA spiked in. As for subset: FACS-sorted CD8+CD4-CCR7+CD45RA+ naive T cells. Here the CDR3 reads CASSESGTEAFF. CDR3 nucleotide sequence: TGTGCCAGCAGTGAATCCGGCACTGAAGCTTTCTTT.